The next 31 T cell receptor beta chains were all read from a single sample in a study of cytomegalovirus exposure and HLA in healthy donors. This PCR relied on a set of 60 Vbeta primers and 13 Jbeta primers. The assay was immunoSEQ multiplex PCR, and TCRdb's table has in-frame clones only and misses some. The sample carries approximately 120,000 clones, around 73% recorded once. The specimen was PBMCs. These receptors were collected from a man aged 40-49 years in good health and CMV-seronegative.

The V call is TRBV28, the J call TRBJ2-7, with a weak D call TRBD2 (6 bases). The germline V and J ends were trimmed by 5 bases and 3 bases, with 17 bases remaining between them. This CDR3 spans 15 amino acids. Germline V gene data show CDR1 as MDHEN and CDR2 as SYDVKM. The CDR3 region is CASSTRGLGDYEQYF. The CDR3 DNA sequence: TGTGCCAGCAGTACTCGGGGGTTAGGTGACTACGAGCAGTACTTC.

This clone appeared a few times. The V gene is TRBV7-9, the J gene TRBJ1-2; no reliable D call. Germline V gene data show CDR1 as SEHNR and CDR2 as FQNEAQ (reference sequence). This CDR3 has 14 amino acids. V was pared by 5 bases and J by 8 bases, with 18 bases between. CDR3 in DNA: TGTGCCAGCAGCGGTCTGGCCGGACTAGGGGGCTACACCTTC. Its protein product is CASSGLAGLGGYTF.

The chain combines TRBV29-1 with TRBJ1-1; 9 bases map to TRBD1. J gave up 11 bases and V 6 bases, and 19 bases lay outside the gene matches. Germline values: CDR1 SQVTM, CDR2 ANQGSEA. The CDR3 contains 15 residues. CDR3 nucleotide sequence: TGCAGCGTCGCCAGTGGGGACAGGGTGGGTTTGGCCGCTTTCTTT. Translated, it gives CSVASGDRVGLAAFF.

The genes are TRBV10-3 and TRBJ2-7; 11 bases are shared with TRBD2. J lost 4 bases, V lost 9 bases, and 5 bases had no gene match. The CDR3 extends over 13 amino acids. Germline loops: CDR1 ENHRY, CDR2 SYGVKD. In DNA, the CDR3 is TGTGCCATTCACCCTAGCGGGGGGTACGAGCAGTACTTC. This encodes CAIHPSGGYEQYF.

The chain carries TRBV4-1 and TRBJ1-5, with 8 bases fitting TRBD1. The V segment lost 0 bases and the J segment 5 bases; nucleotides outside the gene matches: 6. The CDR3 extends over 16 amino acids. The germline CDR1 and CDR2 sequences are MGHRA and YSYEKL. CDR3 in amino acids: CASSQDWDRFYQPQHF. Here the CDR3 DNA reads TGCGCCAGCAGCCAAGACTGGGACAGGTTCTATCAGCCCCAGCATTTT.

V is TRBV10-3 and J is TRBJ2-3, with 10 bases matching TRBD2. The length of the CDR3 is 17 residues. Germline V lookup: CDR1 ENHRY, CDR2 SYGVKD. V trimming: 4 bases; J trimming: 0 bases; junction bases outside the gene matches: 7. Written as DNA, the CDR3 is TGTGCCATCAGTGGGCGGCTAGCGGGGGCTAGCACAGATACGCAGTATTTT. Amino acid sequence: CAISGRLAGASTDTQYF.

The chain has TRBV15 and TRBJ1-2; 7 bases match TRBD1. CDR1 is LNHNV and CDR2 is YYDKDF in the germline V gene (reference sequence). The CDR3 has 14 residues. V was clipped by 5 bases and J by 2 bases; unmatched bases: 5. CDR3 protein: CATSGDSKNYGYTF. The CDR3 nucleotides are TGTGCCACCAGCGGGGACAGCAAAAACTATGGCTACACCTTC.

The chain couples TRBV12-5 to TRBJ1-2; 7 bases map to TRBD1. Germline loops: CDR1 LGHNT, CDR2 FRNRAP. V gave up 6 bases and J gave up 5 bases; unmatched junction bases: 9. This CDR3 has 14 residues. The CDR3 is CASGTSGTVYGYTF. As DNA, the CDR3 is TGTGCTAGTGGCACCTCCGGGACAGTTTATGGCTACACCTTC.

The rearrangement uses TRBV4-3 and TRBJ2-1; TRBD2 matches 9 bases. CDR3 size: 16 residues. Looked up from germline, CDR1 is LGHNA and CDR2 is YSLEER. With V trimmed by 0 bases and J by 3 bases, 3 bases remained unmatched. The CDR3 spells CASSQERLAVYNEQFF. The CDR3 nucleotides are TGCGCCAGCAGCCAAGAACGACTAGCGGTCTACAATGAGCAGTTCTTC.

The chain uses TRBV4-2 and TRBJ2-1; TRBD2 matches at 9 bases. J gave up 2 bases and V 0 bases, and 2 bases lay outside the gene matches. Germline lookup yields CDR1 LGHNA and CDR2 YNFKEQ. The CDR3 runs 16 residues. Here the CDR3 DNA reads TGTGCCAGCAGCCAAGATAGCGGGGGTGCCTACAATGAGCAGTTCTTC. As protein: CASSQDSGGAYNEQFF.

The chain carries TRBV28 and TRBJ1-6, with D possibly being TRBD1 (5 bases). The ends were cut back, 5 bases at V and 6 bases at J, with 14 bases in the middle. The germline V gene has CDR1 MDHEN and CDR2 SYDVKM. The CDR3 is 15 residues long. The CDR3 region has the DNA TGTGCCAGCAGTGGATCCCCCGGGGGTAATTCACCCCTCCACTTT. It codes for CASSGSPGGNSPLHF.

This clone was picked up one time. The chain is built from TRBV2 and TRBJ1-2; 8 bases are shared with TRBD1. The germline CDR1 and CDR2 sequences are SNHLY and FYNNEI. With 6 bases clipped from V and 4 bases from J, the junction kept 7 bases outside the gene matches. CDR3 length equals 14 residues. CDR3 DNA: TGTGCCAGCAGGGGGACAGGAATGGGCTATGGCTACACCTTC. Protein sequence: CASRGTGMGYGYTF.

The rearrangement uses TRBV5-6 and TRBJ2-2; a weak D match, TRBD2 (5 bases). The CDR3 sequence is 18 residues long. Germline V gene sequence: CDR1 SGHDT, CDR2 YYEEEE. Trimming removed 4 bases at V and 0 bases at J, with 19 bases between. The CDR3 here is CASSPLPGGLTNTGELFF. The DNA of the CDR3 is TGTGCCAGCAGCCCCTTGCCTGGAGGCCTGACGAACACCGGGGAGCTGTTTTTT.

The chain has TRBV7-6 and TRBJ1-1; 7 nucleotides agree with TRBD1. Germline V gene data show CDR1 as SGHVS and CDR2 as FNYEAQ. There are 14 residues in the CDR3. Trimming cost V 4 bases and J 2 bases; bases outside gene matches: 4. Written as DNA, the CDR3 is TGTGCCAGCAGCTCCAGGGGGACTAACACTGAAGCTTTCTTT. It yields the protein CASSSRGTNTEAFF.

This clone was found a few times. The chain carries TRBV7-2 and TRBJ1-4, with a weak D call TRBD1 (5 bases). Between the trimmed V and J ends, which lost 5 bases and 2 bases, there was a span of 9 bases. CDR1 and CDR2 from the germline V gene are SGHTA and FQGNSA. The CDR3 sequence is 14 residues long. CDR3: CASSIRATNEKLFF. The DNA of the CDR3 is TGTGCCAGCAGCATCAGGGCCACTAATGAAAAACTGTTTTTT.

V gene TRBV4-3 combines with J gene TRBJ1-2; D may be TRBD1 (5 bases). There are 15 residues in the CDR3. Germline V gene data show CDR1 as LGHNA and CDR2 as YSLEER. With 1 base removed from V and 7 bases from J, the gap between germline ends came to 16 bases. CDR3 sequence (DNA): TGCGCCAGCAGCCAAGGAGAGGCCATCGGGGGTGGCTACACCTTC. Translating gives CASSQGEAIGGGYTF.

To note about this clone: The germline gene is not matched at one end of the junction; a read error may be the cause. The gene calls are TRBV7-9 and TRBJ2-3; D ambiguous. The CDR3 is 12 residues long. CDR1 is SEHNR and CDR2 is FQNEAQ in the germline V gene (reference sequence). Written as DNA, the CDR3 is TGTTCCAGCAGCCTCCTAGCAGATACGCAGTATTTT. This sequence encodes CSSSLLADTQYF.

V and J are TRBV7-8 and TRBJ1-2; D possibly corresponds to TRBD1 (5 bases). The CDR3 totals 14 residues. V was clipped by 5 bases and J by 5 bases, with 15 bases between them. Germline-derived CDR1 and CDR2 are SGHVS and FQNEAQ. The CDR3: CASSPMGQIYGYTF. The CDR3 DNA sequence: TGTGCCAGCAGCCCAATGGGGCAGATTTATGGCTACACCTTC.

This chain joins TRBV2 and TRBJ2-2; a weak D match, TRBD1 (6 bases). Trimming removed 7 bases from V and 0 bases from J, with 12 bases in between. Germline loops: CDR1 SNHLY, CDR2 FYNNEI. This CDR3 is 15 amino acids long. CDR3 residues: CASMDRTTNTGELFF. CDR3 sequence (DNA): TGTGCCAGCATGGACAGAACCACGAACACCGGGGAGCTGTTTTTT.

The chain joins TRBV19 to TRBJ2-1; D gene unclear. Germline-derived CDR1 and CDR2 are LNHDA and SQIVND (reference sequence). The CDR3 spans 13 residues. Trimming left V 4 bases short and J 8 bases short, with 12 bases between. The CDR3 loop is CASSSSSRYEQFF. CDR3 nucleotide sequence: TGTGCCAGTAGTAGTTCGTCGCGGTATGAGCAGTTCTTC.

V usage is TRBV4-3 and J usage is TRBJ2-7, with no clear D. V lost 0 bases, J lost 6 bases, and 9 bases lay in between. CDR1 and CDR2 from the germline V gene are LGHNA and YSLEER. This CDR3 region has 13 residues. CDR3 DNA sequence: TGCGCCAGCAGCCAAGAACTGCCCTCCGAGCAGTACTTC. Translated: CASSQELPSEQYF.

This chain uses TRBV4-3 with TRBJ1-2; D is unclear. Trimming took 1 base from V and 0 from J, leaving 3 bases between them. CDR1 and CDR2 (germline): LGHNA, YSLEER. The CDR3 has 13 amino acids. CDR3 residues: CASSQGANYGYTF. The DNA of the CDR3 is TGCGCCAGCAGCCAAGGAGCTAACTATGGCTACACCTTC.

This chain joins TRBV6-1 and TRBJ1-6, with D perhaps matching TRBD1 (5 bases). Germline values: CDR1 MNHNS, CDR2 SASEGT. CDR3 length equals 15 residues. V lost 3 bases and J 12 bases, leaving 18 bases between the germline ends. This CDR3 reads CASSEAGPTSRPLHF. The CDR3, as DNA: TGTGCCAGCAGTGAGGCGGGACCCACTTCGCGACCCCTCCACTTT.

The V and J genes are TRBV30 and TRBJ1-3; 8 bases align to TRBD1. The length of the CDR3 is 13 residues. Trimming cost V 6 bases and J 0 bases; bases outside gene matches: 1. Germline V gene data show CDR1 as GTSNPN and CDR2 as SVGIG (reference sequence). The CDR3 is CACTGGSGNTIYF. The CDR3 DNA sequence: TGTGCCTGTACAGGGGGCTCTGGAAACACCATATATTTT. Combining the CDR3 with reference TRBV30 and TRBJ1-3 gives the whole variable domain SQTIHQWPATLVQPVGSPLSLECTVEGTSNPNLYWYRQAAGRGLQLLFYSVGIGQISSEVPQNLSASRPQDRQFILSSKKLLLSDSGFYLCACTGGSGNTIYFGEGSWLTVV.

The chain links TRBV7-9 to TRBJ2-7; tentative D call: TRBD1 (6 bases). CDR3 length equals 14 residues. In germline, CDR1 is SEHNR, CDR2 FQNEAQ (reference sequence). Trimming removed 6 bases at V and 5 bases at J, with 17 bases between. The CDR3 coding sequence is TGTGCCAGCAGACCCGACTCGAACAGGGACGAGCAGTACTTC. Protein product: CASRPDSNRDEQYF.

The rearrangement links TRBV2 to TRBJ1-5; 9 nucleotides agree with TRBD1. V lost 8 bases and J lost 6; bases outside the gene matches: 5. From germline, CDR1 is SNHLY and CDR2 FYNNEI. The CDR3 spans 13 residues. CDR3 amino acids: CASAGTGSQPQHF. The CDR3 region has the DNA TGTGCCAGCGCGGGGACAGGGAGTCAGCCCCAGCATTTT. Full variable domain (rest looked up from reference TRBV2 and TRBJ1-5): EPEVTQTPSHQVTQMGQEVILRCVPISNHLYFYWYRQILGQKVEFLVSFYNNEISEKSEIFDDQFSVERPDGSNFTLKIRSTKLEDSAMYFCASAGTGSQPQHFGDGTRLSIL.

CDR3 protein: CASSRPGTGAYEQYF. CDR3 DNA: TGCGCCAGCAGCCGACCGGGGACAGGGGCCTACGAGCAGTACTTC. V usage is TRBV5-1 and J usage is TRBJ2-7, with TRBD1 matching 10 bases. V lost 4 bases, J lost 2 bases, and 6 bases stayed unmatched. Germline loops: CDR1 SGHRS, CDR2 YFSETQ. The CDR3 is 15 residues long.

The chain employs TRBV14 and TRBJ2-1; D not certain. This CDR3 is built from 13 residues. V was clipped by 4 bases and J by 4 bases, with 8 bases between them. Germline-derived CDR1 and CDR2 are SGHDN and FVKESK. The CDR3 reads CASSPRTYNEQFF. CDR3 bases: TGTGCCAGCAGCCCTAGAACGTACAATGAGCAGTTCTTC.

The chain couples TRBV5-1 to TRBJ1-5, with D possibly being TRBD1 (6 bases). Germline V lookup: CDR1 SGHRS, CDR2 YFSETQ. The CDR3 consists of 15 residues. V was clipped by 4 bases and J by 2 bases, with 13 bases between them. The CDR3 bases are TGCGCCAGCAGCCCGGGGGGCCCTGGCAATCAGCCCCAGCATTTT. This gives the protein CASSPGGPGNQPQHF. The full variable domain, with the rest looked up from reference TRBV5-1 and TRBJ1-5, is KAGVTQTPRYLIKTRGQQVTLSCSPISGHRSVSWYQQTPGQGLQFLFEYFSETQRNKGNFPGRFSGRQFSNSRSEMNVSTLELGDSALYLCASSPGGPGNQPQHFGDGTRLSIL.

The rearrangement links TRBV2 to TRBJ1-1; TRBD1 matches 7 bases. Germline trimming cut 9 bases from V and 3 bases from J; bases unmatched to any gene: 10. There are 14 residues in the CDR3. CDR1 SNHLY and CDR2 FYNNEI come from the germline V gene. The CDR3 region has the DNA TGTGCCAGTGAAACAGGGGTGGGGGACACTGAAGCTTTCTTT. Its translation: CASETGVGDTEAFF. Together with reference TRBV2 and TRBJ1-1, the CDR3 gives the full variable domain: EPEVTQTPSHQVTQMGQEVILRCVPISNHLYFYWYRQILGQKVEFLVSFYNNEISEKSEIFDDQFSVERPDGSNFTLKIRSTKLEDSAMYFCASETGVGDTEAFFGQGTRLTVV.

A few counts support this clone. The genes are TRBV19 and TRBJ1-6, with D maybe TRBD1 (5 bases). V was shortened by 5 bases and J by 10 bases, with 15 bases between the two germline ends. Germline V CDR1 and CDR2: LNHDA, SQIVND (reference sequence). This CDR3 has 14 amino acids. CDR3: CASSPGMGGSPLHF. The CDR3 coding sequence is TGTGCCAGTAGTCCAGGGATGGGGGGATCACCCCTCCACTTT.